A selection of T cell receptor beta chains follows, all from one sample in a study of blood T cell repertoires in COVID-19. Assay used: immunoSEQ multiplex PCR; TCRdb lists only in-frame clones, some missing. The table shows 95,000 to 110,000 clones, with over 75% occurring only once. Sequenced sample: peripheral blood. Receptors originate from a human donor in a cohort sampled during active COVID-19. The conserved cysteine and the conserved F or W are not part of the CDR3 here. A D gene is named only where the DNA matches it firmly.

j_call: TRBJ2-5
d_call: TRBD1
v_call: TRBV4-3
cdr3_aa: ASSLGTGDQETQY

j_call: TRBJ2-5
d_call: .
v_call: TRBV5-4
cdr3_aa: ASSPRDQETQY

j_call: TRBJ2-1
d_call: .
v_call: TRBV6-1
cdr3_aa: ASSGGAPRGYNEQF

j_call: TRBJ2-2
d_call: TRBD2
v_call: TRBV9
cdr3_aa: ASSEANSGGATGELF

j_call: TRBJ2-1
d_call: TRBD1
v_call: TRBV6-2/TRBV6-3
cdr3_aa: ASNPPGTGKKNEQF

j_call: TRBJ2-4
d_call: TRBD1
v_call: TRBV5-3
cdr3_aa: ARSLVDRHNLAKNIQY

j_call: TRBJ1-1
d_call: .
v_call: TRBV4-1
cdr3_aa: ASSQGRGMNTEAF

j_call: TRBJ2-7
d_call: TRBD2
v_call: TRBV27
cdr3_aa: ASSLDRLAGYEQY

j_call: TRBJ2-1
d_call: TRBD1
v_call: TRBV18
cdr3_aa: ASSPVGQGARFAKGNEQF

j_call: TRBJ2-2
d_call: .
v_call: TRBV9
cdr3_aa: ASSVYSTGTGELF

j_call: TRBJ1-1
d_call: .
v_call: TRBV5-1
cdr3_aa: ASSPTLRGYTEAF

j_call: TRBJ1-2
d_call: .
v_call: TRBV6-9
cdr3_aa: ASAPITDGYT

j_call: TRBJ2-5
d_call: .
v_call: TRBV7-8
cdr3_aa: ASSSFDGGPQETQY

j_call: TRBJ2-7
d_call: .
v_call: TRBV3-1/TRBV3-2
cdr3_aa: ASSQDWAASYEQY

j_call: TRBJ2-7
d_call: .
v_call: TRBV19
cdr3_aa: ASSLGGRPYEQY

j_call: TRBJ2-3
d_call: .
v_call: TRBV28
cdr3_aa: ASSPRSGKDTDTQY

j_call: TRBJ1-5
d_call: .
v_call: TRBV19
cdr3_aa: ASTSSWGRRDQPQH

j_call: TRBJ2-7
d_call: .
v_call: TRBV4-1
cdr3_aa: ASSQGQGQY

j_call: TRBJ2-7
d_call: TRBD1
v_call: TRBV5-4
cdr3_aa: ASSYRGTSYEQY

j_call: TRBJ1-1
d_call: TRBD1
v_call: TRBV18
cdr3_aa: ASSPGQGATEAF

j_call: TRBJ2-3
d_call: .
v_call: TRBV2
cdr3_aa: ASSVWQTDTQY

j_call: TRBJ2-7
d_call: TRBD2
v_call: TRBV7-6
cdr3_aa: ASSPLAGGSSYEQY

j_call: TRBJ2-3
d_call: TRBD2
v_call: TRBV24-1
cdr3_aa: ASSGNSPSTDTQY

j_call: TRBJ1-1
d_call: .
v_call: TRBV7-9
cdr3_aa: ASSKTVNTEAF

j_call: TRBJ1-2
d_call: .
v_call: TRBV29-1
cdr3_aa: SDGPEYYGYT

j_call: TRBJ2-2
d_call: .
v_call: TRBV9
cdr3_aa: ASSVGTVNTGELF